This T cell receptor beta chain was observed in a study of blood T cells in healthy people across ages. Regarding the study as a whole: TCR beta diversity per million T cells fell roughly linearly with age.

Combining a sample-barcoded 5' primer with a J-beta primer mix, a second PCR ran for roughly 6 to 12 cycles. Template switching added a 12-random-nucleotide identifier to every cDNA molecule. TCRdb re-called the 5' RACE reads with MiXCR, one entry per CDR3 protein. The sample shows under 850,000 distinct CDR3 sequences, roughly 34% of them seen only once. This clonotype has just a few counts. As yet, its antigen is unknown. The sequenced sample consisted of blood. This clonotype originated in a man aged 18 to 29 in good health.

CDR3 amino acids: CSARDNTQGPYEQYF. The CDR3 DNA sequence: TGCAGTGCTAGAGACAATACACAGGGACCGTACGAGCAGTACTTC. This rearrangement joins TRBV20-1 to TRBJ2-7, with a tentative D call TRBD1 (6 bases). This CDR3 has 15 residues. The V end lost 0 bases, the J end lost 4 bases, and 16 bases lay between the germline ends. Germline loops: CDR1 DFQATT, CDR2 SNEGSKA (reference sequence).